Below are 22 T cell receptor beta chains sequenced from a single sample in a study of T cells in Graves' hyperthyroidism and ophthalmopathy. RNA transcripts provided the source from which TCR beta CDR3 regions were amplified. The HTBI primer set was used in a first-round RT-PCR of the TCR CDR3. TCRdb redid the calling of the multiplex PCR reads with MiXCR, one entry per CDR3 protein. The repertoire has over 700,000 distinct CDR3 sequences, approximately 40% of them found once; the top ten carry roughly 31%. Specimen: blood. The receptors originated from a woman aged 40 to 49 with Graves' hyperthyroidism.

The chain joins TRBV7-9 to TRBJ1-2; TRBD1 matches at 7 bases. Germline V CDR1 and CDR2: SEHNR, FQNEAQ (reference sequence). The CDR3 runs to 17 residues. After removal of 5 bases from V and 4 bases from J, the junction contained 16 bases not matched to a gene. The CDR3 region has the DNA TGTGCCAGCAGCCCGGACGTGACAGGGTTTTCATCCTATGGCTACACCTTC. Protein sequence: CASSPDVTGFSSYGYTF.

Many counts were recorded for this clonotype. This chain connects TRBV7-2 to TRBJ1-6; 7 nucleotides align to TRBD1. The CDR3 has 15 amino acids. Looked up from germline, CDR1 is SGHTA and CDR2 is FQGNSA. V dropped 7 bases and J dropped 6; count of bases not matched to a gene: 9. CDR3 nucleotides: TGTGCCAGCATAAACCCCGGACAGGCTAATTCACCCCTCCACTTT. Encoded protein: CASINPGQANSPLHF.

This clonotype was seen repeatedly, ten times or more. V gene TRBV10-3 combines with J gene TRBJ1-2; possibly TRBD1 for D (5 bases). The germline V gene encodes CDR1 ENHRY and CDR2 SYGVKD. The CDR3 totals 17 residues. V lost 4 bases to trimming and J lost 3 bases, with 21 bases between them. The DNA of the CDR3 is TGTGCCATCAGTGCCCCTAATAAGGGGCGTGACCACTATGGCTACACCTTC. Its protein is CAISAPNKGRDHYGYTF.

This clonotype turned up a few times. The chain has TRBV9 and TRBJ2-2, with D perhaps TRBD1 (5 bases). CDR3 size: 15 residues. Looked up from germline, CDR1 is SGDLS and CDR2 is YYNGEE. V lost 0 bases to trimming and J lost 5 bases, with 11 bases between them. The CDR3 loop is CASSVAGMGTGELFF. The CDR3, as DNA: TGTGCCAGCAGCGTAGCAGGGATGGGGACCGGGGAGCTGTTTTTT.

The chain joins TRBV11-2 to TRBJ2-7, with 7 positions matching TRBD1. Per the germline V gene, CDR1 is SGHAT and CDR2 is FQNNGV. V was pared by 8 bases and J by 8 bases, with 21 bases of the junction left unmatched. The CDR3 is made up of 16 amino acids. The CDR3 sequence: CASGARPGQLALKQYF. The DNA of the CDR3 is TGTGCCAGCGGGGCTCGACCGGGACAGCTAGCCTTGAAGCAGTACTTC. Looking up the rest from reference TRBV11-2 and TRBJ2-7 gives the full variable domain: EAGVAQSPRYKIIEKRQSVAFWCNPISGHATLYWYQQILGQGPKLLIQFQNNGVVDDSQLPKDRFSAERLKGVDSTLKIQPAKLEDSAVYLCASGARPGQLALKQYFGPGTRLTVT.

With respect to this clonotype: A junction boundary mismatches the germline segment, possibly from a read error. The chain carries TRBV29-1 and TRBJ2-6; the D gene is possibly TRBD1 (5 bases). The CDR3 sequence is 12 residues long. Germline-derived CDR1 and CDR2 are SQVTM and ANQGSEA. CDR3 bases: TGCAGCGCCTCGCAGGGCCCCAACACTGAAGCTTTC. Protein product: CSASQGPNTEAF.

The chain carries TRBV7-9 and TRBJ1-2; 8 bases match TRBD1. The CDR3 runs to 18 residues. The V and J ends lost 7 bases and 0 bases, in that order; junction bases with no gene match: 16. Germline values: CDR1 SEHNR, CDR2 FQNEAQ (reference sequence). The CDR3 nucleotides are TGTGCCAGCACCTCACGGACAGGGCGGGCCTTAGCTAACTATGGCTACACCTTC. Translated, it gives CASTSRTGRALANYGYTF.

The chain employs TRBV4-1 and TRBJ1-2; D is possibly TRBD1 (6 bases). Trimming removed 9 bases from V and 0 bases from J, with 14 bases in between. Germline CDR1 is MGHRA and CDR2 is YSYEKL. This CDR3 has 14 residues. CDR3 in DNA: TGCGCCAGAATTGGGGGCAAAACTAACTATGGCTACACCTTC. It codes for CARIGGKTNYGYTF.

This sequence joins TRBV20-1 and TRBJ1-5; D may be TRBD1 (5 bases). From germline, CDR1 is DFQATT and CDR2 SNEGSKA (reference sequence). CDR3 length: 12 amino acids. The germline V and J ends were trimmed by 6 bases and 8 bases, with 14 bases remaining between them. The CDR3 here is CSARDGEKPQHF. DNA for the CDR3: TGCAGTGCCAGGGACGGTGAAAAGCCCCAGCATTTT.

This clonotype was seen a handful of times. This rearrangement joins TRBV28 to TRBJ2-5; TRBD1 might be the D (5 bases). This CDR3 contains 16 residues. Between the trimmed V and J ends, which lost 8 bases and 4 bases, there was a span of 23 bases. Germline V gives CDR1 MDHEN, CDR2 SYDVKM. CDR3 protein: CASRASPGLVGETQYF. Written as DNA, the CDR3 is TGTGCCAGCCGCGCTTCGCCAGGGCTGGTAGGAGAGACCCAGTACTTC.

The CDR3 is CASSPGIYGYTF. CDR3 sequence (DNA): TGTGCCAGCAGCCCTGGGATATATGGCTACACCTTC. The chain combines TRBV7-9 with TRBJ1-2; D unresolved. V was shortened by 5 bases and J by 5 bases, with 9 bases between the two germline ends. CDR1 is SEHNR and CDR2 is FQNEAQ in the germline V gene (reference sequence). The CDR3 is made up of 12 amino acids.

With regard to this clonotype: A read error may produce the germline difference seen at one junction end. This chain uses TRBV5-5 with TRBJ2-7; TRBD1 agrees at 8 bases. The CDR3 runs 14 residues. Germline-derived CDR1 and CDR2 are SGHKS and YYEKEE (reference sequence). The CDR3 here is CASSLGQDYYEQYF. The CDR3 bases are TGCGCCAGCAGCTTGGGACAGGATTACTACGAGCAGTACTTC.

This clonotype was picked up many times. V gene TRBV2 combines with J gene TRBJ1-6; D not certain. Germline V lookup: CDR1 SNHLY, CDR2 FYNNEI. The V and J ends lost 11 bases and 5 bases respectively, with 10 bases between them. The CDR3 length is 12 residues. The CDR3 DNA reads as TGTGCCGGTCAAGCTGATAATTCACCCCTCCACTTT. Its protein product is CAGQADNSPLHF.

This clonotype was detected ten times or more. J is TRBJ2-7 and V is TRBV7-9; D perhaps matches TRBD2 (6 bases). The V and J ends lost 11 bases and 2 bases respectively, with 19 bases between them. Per germline, CDR1 SEHNR and CDR2 FQNEAQ (reference sequence). The CDR3 length is 14 residues. The CDR3 region is CAGLGSGRTYEQYF. CDR3 coding DNA: TGTGCCGGCTTAGGCTCGGGGAGGACCTACGAGCAGTACTTC.

The chain joins TRBV10-2 to TRBJ1-5, with D possibly TRBD1 on 5 matching bases. This CDR3 spans 14 amino acids. Germline CDR1 WSHSY, CDR2 SAAADI. V was trimmed by 3 bases and J by 3 bases, leaving 9 bases between them. The CDR3 here is CASSDEGFNQPQHF. The CDR3 bases are TGCGCCAGCAGTGACGAGGGGTTCAATCAGCCCCAGCATTTT.

V and J are TRBV6-1 and TRBJ2-7; the D gene is possibly TRBD2 (6 bases). Trimming took off 7 bases at V and 0 bases at J, with 22 bases between the two ends. The CDR3 length is 17 residues. CDR1 is MNHNS, CDR2 SASEGT, per germline. The CDR3 protein is CASTTGGGTGTSYEQYF. Written as DNA, the CDR3 is TGTGCCAGCACCACCGGGGGTGGCACCGGGACCTCCTACGAGCAGTACTTC.

The chain carries TRBV4-3 and TRBJ1-6; D is ambiguous. Between the trimmed V and J ends, which lost 6 bases and 8 bases, there was a span of 20 bases. CDR1 is LGHNA and CDR2 is YSLEER in the germline V gene. The CDR3 spans 16 residues. The CDR3 loop reads CASRMISYYRDSPLHF. The CDR3 nucleotides are TGCGCCAGCAGAATGATCTCGTATTATAGGGATTCACCCCTCCACTTT.

The CDR3 DNA reads TGTGCCAGCAGTTCCCAGGGGTGGAGGGAGACCCAGTACTTC. This encodes CASSSQGWRETQYF. This chain connects TRBV12-3 or TRBV12-4 to TRBJ2-5; TRBD1 might be the D (6 bases). V gave up 4 bases and J gave up 5 bases, with 14 bases separating them. The CDR3 covers 14 residues.

This clonotype was observed many times. The chain carries TRBV10-3 and TRBJ1-2, with D perhaps matching TRBD1 (6 bases). V was cut by 0 bases and J by 7 bases, with 12 bases left in between. Germline V gives CDR1 ENHRY, CDR2 SYGVKD. The CDR3 runs to 14 residues. In DNA form, the CDR3 reads TGTGCCATCAGTGAGTCACAACAGGGTGGTGGCTACACCTTC. This encodes CAISESQQGGGYTF.

The chain recombines TRBV10-1 with TRBJ2-2, with TRBD1 matching over 8 bases. CDR1 is WNHNN and CDR2 is SYGVQD in the germline V gene (reference sequence). The V and J ends lost 3 bases and 3 bases, in that order; junction bases with no gene match: 6. The CDR3 runs to 16 residues. This chain's CDR3 is CASSEHRGVDTGELFF. The CDR3 DNA reads as TGCGCCAGCAGTGAACACAGGGGGGTGGACACCGGGGAGCTGTTTTTT.

A remark on this clonotype: The DNA is omitted, as the CDR3 cannot be located on it reliably, and the CDR3 follows TCRdb's listing. V is TRBV24-1 and J is TRBJ2-2; the table's D call of TRBD1 was not tested on the DNA. Germline assignment: CDR1 KGHDR and CDR2 SFDVKD. Ends included, the CDR3 has 24 residues. The CDR3 here is CATSDDAPGANVLTFGAGTGELFF.

The chain has TRBV27 and TRBJ2-2; the D gene is possibly TRBD1 (5 bases). CDR3 length: 15 amino acids. The germline V gene has CDR1 MNHEY and CDR2 SMNVEV (reference sequence). Trimming cost V 1 base and J 7 bases, with 13 bases left between them. For the CDR3, the DNA is TGTGCCAGCAGTTTATTGGGCAGGGTAGTCGGGGAGCTGTTTTTT. As protein: CASSLLGRVVGELFF.